What follows describes a single TCR beta chain. Deletions cut 9 bases from V and 0 bases from J, with 11 bases between. Germline loops: CDR1 ENHRY, CDR2 SYGVKD. This CDR3 is built from 14 residues. Repertoires were generated with immunoSEQ multiplex PCR, while TCRdb's copy carries only in-frame clones and drops some. This sample carries under 40,000 clones, around 86% of them seen once, and the ten largest clones take around 5%. These data are taken from a study of blood T cell repertoires in COVID-19. The chain joins TRBV10-3 to TRBJ2-2, with a weak D call TRBD1 (6 bases). The sample consisted of peripheral blood. The sequence was collected from a woman aged 80 or older with active or convalescent COVID-19. The CDR3: CAIRDTSNTGELFF. As DNA, the CDR3 is TGTGCCATAAGGGACACTTCGAACACCGGGGAGCTGTTTTTT.